These T cell receptor beta chains were read from a single sample in a study of PD-1 blockade in classical Hodgkin lymphoma. Method: immunoSEQ multiplex PCR; TCRdb's copy keeps in-frame clones and lacks some. The repertoire includes approximately 29,000 clones, about 80% of them detected once, and around 15% sits in the top ten. Specimen: peripheral blood mononuclear cells (PBMCs), collected before the fourth cycle of nivolumab. These TCRs come from a human donor with classical Hodgkin lymphoma. Both conserved end residues are trimmed from each CDR3. The D gene is left open where the match is weak.

D gene,J gene,V gene,CDR3 length,CDR3 protein
-,TRBJ1-1,TRBV7-9,11,ASTGSANTEAF
-,TRBJ2-1,TRBV9,9,ASSAGNEQF
-,-,TRBV20-1,9,SAIWQETQY
TRBD1,TRBJ1-1,TRBV6-6,14,ASISRDRGVNTEAF
-,TRBJ1-6,TRBV13,13,ASRSGTAYNSPLH
TRBD1,TRBJ2-5,TRBV5-1,14,ASSLVPGQGGETQY
-,TRBJ2-7,TRBV19,12,ASKKGLSSYEQY
TRBD1,TRBJ2-7,TRBV11-1,17,ASSLEGTGFGGHSYEQY
-,TRBJ2-7,TRBV9,11,ASSQDWRYEQY
-,TRBJ2-5,TRBV10-2,14,ASSEPPTGIQETQY
TRBD1,TRBJ1-4,TRBV28,13,ASSMLTGGNEKLF
-,TRBJ2-3,TRBV6-5,12,ASSDGGFTDTQY
TRBD1,TRBJ2-1,TRBV30,10,AWSGQGNEQF
-,TRBJ1-6,TRBV28,14,ASSFKQGVSMSPLH